These 29 T cell receptor beta chains share one sample of origin, sequenced in a study of identical twins. TCRdb re-called the 5' RACE reads with MiXCR, one entry per CDR3 protein. Altogether about 1.7 million distinct CDR3 sequences are present, about 31% being singletons, with the ten largest covering 0.25% to 0.3%. Source material: cord blood. Source of these receptors: a newborn girl in good health.

The chain combines TRBV28 with TRBJ2-7, with D perhaps TRBD1 (5 bases). V dropped 2 bases and J dropped 0 bases, with 11 bases sitting between them. The CDR3 has 15 residues. The germline CDR1 and CDR2 sequences are MDHEN and SYDVKM. The CDR3 spells CASSLGARISYEQYF. CDR3 DNA: TGTGCCAGCAGTTTAGGGGCACGTATCTCCTACGAGCAGTACTTC.

This chain links TRBV5-5 with TRBJ1-2, with D tentatively TRBD1 (6 bases). The germline V and J ends were trimmed by 4 bases and 4 bases, with 17 bases remaining between them. This CDR3 has 15 residues. Per germline, CDR1 SGHKS and CDR2 YYEKEE (reference sequence). DNA of the CDR3: TGTGCCAGCAGCGGCCGGGACAAGCATCTCTATGGCTACACCTTC. Its translation: CASSGRDKHLYGYTF.

V and J are TRBV12-3 or TRBV12-4 and TRBJ1-4, with TRBD1 matching over 8 bases. V lost 5 bases to trimming and J lost 0 bases; unmatched junction nucleotides: 5. The CDR3 sequence is 16 residues long. The CDR3 DNA follows: TGTGCCAGCAGTCCCAGGGGGCCGTCAACTAATGAAAAACTGTTTTTT. Its translation is CASSPRGPSTNEKLFF.

This clonotype has just a few counts. The chain joins TRBV2 to TRBJ2-5; no clear D. Germline assignment: CDR1 SNHLY and CDR2 FYNNEI. The CDR3 loop spans 11 amino acids. Trimming removed 6 bases from V and 4 bases from J, with 6 bases in between. CDR3 sequence reads: CASRGAETQYF. The CDR3 DNA follows: TGTGCCAGCAGAGGCGCAGAGACCCAGTACTTC.

CDR3 sequence reads: CASSVRAGDYLHNEQFF. The CDR3 DNA reads TGTGCCAGCAGTGTTCGGGCAGGGGACTACCTACACAATGAGCAGTTCTTC. The chain carries TRBV2 and TRBJ2-1; possibly TRBD2 for D (7 bases). The germline CDR1 and CDR2 sequences are SNHLY and FYNNEI. Trimming stripped 4 bases from V and 5 bases from J, with 21 bases between. This CDR3 is 17 amino acids long.

In its sample, this clonotype was seen many times. This CDR3 reads CASSSGQGDIQYF. CDR3 bases: TGTGCCAGCAGCTCGGGACAGGGTGACATTCAGTACTTC. The chain carries TRBV11-2 and TRBJ2-4, with 9 bases matching TRBD1. CDR3 length: 13 residues. Germline V lookup: CDR1 SGHAT, CDR2 FQNNGV. Trimming took 4 bases from V and 8 from J; bases not matched to a gene: 3. Full variable domain (missing parts from reference TRBV11-2 and TRBJ2-4): EAGVAQSPRYKIIEKRQSVAFWCNPISGHATLYWYQQILGQGPKLLIQFQNNGVVDDSQLPKDRFSAERLKGVDSTLKIQPAKLEDSAVYLCASSSGQGDIQYFGAGTRLSVL.

This clonotype occurred a few times. This chain joins TRBV7-2 and TRBJ2-5, with no clear D. Deletions cut 2 bases from V and 2 bases from J, with 12 bases between. From germline, CDR1 is SGHTA and CDR2 FQGNSA. The CDR3 is 15 residues long. CDR3 residues: CASSLFVLQQETQYF. The DNA of the CDR3 is TGTGCCAGCAGCTTATTCGTGCTACAACAAGAGACCCAGTACTTC.

This chain uses TRBV7-2 with TRBJ2-7; the D is unclear. The CDR3 is 14 residues long. V was clipped by 1 base and J by 2 bases, with 9 bases between them. Germline values: CDR1 SGHTA, CDR2 FQGNSA. The CDR3 here is CASSLVVLPYEQYF. CDR3 bases: TGTGCCAGCAGCTTAGTGGTACTCCCCTACGAGCAGTACTTC.

This clonotype was seen a handful of times. The chain combines TRBV3-1 with TRBJ2-1; D gene uncertain. CDR3 size: 12 residues. V was trimmed by 0 bases and J by 10 bases, leaving 7 bases between them. Germline values: CDR1 LGHDT, CDR2 YNNKEL (reference sequence). This CDR3 reads CASSQERTEQFF. The CDR3 nucleotides are TGTGCCAGCAGCCAAGAGCGGACCGAGCAGTTCTTC.

The rearrangement uses TRBV20-1 and TRBJ1-2, with a tentative D call TRBD1 (6 bases). This CDR3 contains 11 residues. The germline gives CDR1 DFQATT, CDR2 SNEGSKA (reference sequence). V lost 1 base, J lost 8 bases, and 8 bases lay in between. CDR3 nucleotides: TGCAGTGCTAGAGTGGGGGGCGGCTACACCTTC. This sequence encodes CSARVGGGYTF.

V and J are TRBV2 and TRBJ1-2, with D unclear. Germline CDR1 reads SNHLY; CDR2 reads FYNNEI. V was clipped by 5 bases and J by 8 bases, with 24 bases between them. The CDR3 is 16 amino acids. DNA of the CDR3: TGTGCCAGCAGTCGACTTGCTACCGGACGAGATAGGGGCTACACCTTC. Translation: CASSRLATGRDRGYTF.

This clonotype was observed at least ten times. At one end the junction does not follow the germline gene, possibly because of a read error. The chain is built from TRBV5-1 and TRBJ1-2, with D possibly being TRBD1 (6 bases). The V gene's germline CDR1 is SGHRS and CDR2 YFSETQ. The CDR3 loop spans 13 amino acids. The CDR3 DNA reads TGTGCCAGCAGCAGCGACAGGTTCTATGGCTACACCTTC. Protein: CASSSDRFYGYTF.

The J gene is TRBJ2-3, the V gene TRBV5-1; 7 bases match TRBD2. The CDR3 spans 14 residues. J lost 4 bases, V lost 4 bases, and 6 bases had no gene match. The germline CDR1 and CDR2 sequences are SGHRS and YFSETQ. The CDR3 bases are TGCGCCAGCAGCCCCGGGGGAGGGGCAGATACGCAGTATTTT. Protein sequence: CASSPGGGADTQYF.

Ten or more counts support this clonotype. V is TRBV24-1 and J is TRBJ1-2; TRBD1 aligns across 7 bases. CDR3 length equals 13 residues. V shed 6 bases and J 5 bases; nucleotides not matched to a gene: 5. Germline V CDR1 and CDR2: KGHDR, SFDVKD. CDR3 bases: TGTGCCACCAGTCCAGGGGGAGGATATGGCTACACCTTC. Translation gives CATSPGGGYGYTF.

A few counts support this clonotype. The chain combines TRBV20-1 with TRBJ2-1; D remains ambiguous. Germline V gene sequence: CDR1 DFQATT, CDR2 SNEGSKA (reference sequence). The CDR3 covers 14 residues. The ends were cut back, 3 bases at V and 1 base at J, with 10 bases in the middle. The chain's CDR3 is CSASTRRSYNEQFF. The CDR3 region has the DNA TGCAGTGCTAGTACGAGAAGGTCCTACAATGAGCAGTTCTTC.

In its sample, this clonotype was seen a few times. The rearrangement uses TRBV2 and TRBJ1-5, with a tentative D call TRBD1 (5 bases). The V end lost 6 bases, the J end lost 2 bases, and 14 bases lay between the germline ends. The CDR3 has 15 amino acids. The V gene's germline CDR1 is SNHLY and CDR2 FYNNEI. CDR3: CASRLGRVGNQPQHF. CDR3 nucleotide sequence: TGTGCCAGCAGGTTAGGCAGGGTTGGCAATCAGCCCCAGCATTTT.

The CDR3 DNA reads as TGCAGTGCTAAAAGCCGGGACAGGGTTTTTTTCTCCTACGAGCAGTACTTC. Its translation is CSAKSRDRVFFSYEQYF. V usage is TRBV20-1 and J usage is TRBJ2-7; 9 bases are shared with TRBD1. Germline-derived CDR1 and CDR2 are DFQATT and SNEGSKA (reference sequence). The CDR3 is 17 residues long. V was clipped by 4 bases and J by 0 bases; unmatched bases: 13.

The chain combines TRBV7-9 with TRBJ2-7; maybe TRBD1 (6 bases). The germline V and J ends were trimmed by 2 bases and 1 base, with 15 bases remaining between them. The CDR3 totals 16 residues. Germline-derived CDR1 and CDR2 are SEHNR and FQNEAQ (reference sequence). The chain's CDR3 is CASSLRRDTLSYEQYF. As DNA, the CDR3 is TGTGCCAGCAGCTTAAGAAGGGACACCTTATCCTACGAGCAGTACTTC.

The J gene is TRBJ2-7, the V gene TRBV9; either TRBD1 or TRBD2 may supply D (6 bases each). This CDR3 has 17 residues. The germline CDR1 and CDR2 sequences are SGDLS and YYNGEE. Trimming took off 2 bases at V and 7 bases at J, with 25 bases between the two ends. The CDR3 DNA reads as TGTGCCAGCAGCGTCCCTATTACTAGCAGGAGGGGGAATGAGCAGTACTTC. Translation gives CASSVPITSRRGNEQYF.

This clonotype has just a few counts. DNA for the CDR3: TGTGCCAGCAGCGTTTCACCCCTCCACTTT. Translated: CASSVSPLHF. The V and J genes are TRBV9 and TRBJ1-6; no clear D. Between the trimmed V and J ends, which lost 2 bases and 9 bases, there was a span of 0 bases. Germline CDR1 is SGDLS and CDR2 is YYNGEE. This CDR3 comprises 10 residues.

The chain uses TRBV10-1 and TRBJ2-5; no definite D call. Germline V gene sequence: CDR1 WNHNN, CDR2 SYGVQD (reference sequence). The V end lost 0 bases, the J end lost 4 bases, and 6 bases lay between the germline ends. The CDR3 is made up of 13 amino acids. The CDR3 nucleotides are TGCGCCAGCAGTGAGTCGGTCACAGAGACCCAGTACTTC. Protein sequence: CASSESVTETQYF.

This clonotype has more than one count but fewer than ten. The chain carries TRBV27 and TRBJ1-2, with no clear D. Germline CDR1 and CDR2: MNHEY and SMNVEV (reference sequence). CDR3 size: 14 residues. V lost 4 bases and J 3 bases, leaving 12 bases between the germline ends. The CDR3 sequence is CASSSSRIHYGYTF. The CDR3 nucleotides read TGTGCCAGCAGTTCGAGCCGGATTCACTATGGCTACACCTTC.

This clonotype was found many times. The chain links TRBV28 to TRBJ2-3; TRBD1 matches 8 bases. The CDR3 is made up of 15 amino acids. After removal of 5 bases from V and 3 bases from J, the junction contained 7 bases not matched to a gene. Germline V gene data show CDR1 as MDHEN and CDR2 as SYDVKM. The CDR3 here is CASSRWTGLTDTQYF. Written as DNA, the CDR3 is TGTGCCAGCAGTCGCTGGACAGGGTTGACAGATACGCAGTATTTT.

This clonotype appeared many times. The chain links TRBV6-6 to TRBJ1-4; D gene ambiguous. Between the trimmed V and J ends, which lost 4 bases and 3 bases, there was a span of 9 bases. The CDR3 sequence is 14 residues long. In germline, CDR1 is MNHNY, CDR2 SVGAGI (reference sequence). The chain's CDR3 is CASSWETSNEKLFF. In DNA form, the CDR3 reads TGTGCCAGCAGTTGGGAGACCTCTAATGAAAAACTGTTTTTT.

This clonotype has more than one count but fewer than ten. V usage is TRBV7-9 and J usage is TRBJ2-2; D is unclear. The CDR3 sequence is 12 residues long. Germline V gives CDR1 SEHNR, CDR2 FQNEAQ (reference sequence). V was cut by 9 bases and J by 2 bases, with 7 bases left in between. Written as DNA, the CDR3 is TGTGCCAGGAATAGAAACACCGGGGAGCTGTTTTTT. Protein sequence: CARNRNTGELFF.

As for this clonotype: This sequence may be a read error, since a much larger clone differs from it by one base. The CDR3 nucleotides are TGTGCCAGCAGCGTCTATGTAGCGGGGGAGCAGTACTTC. It specifies CASSVYVAGEQYF. This chain joins TRBV9 and TRBJ2-4; 9 bases line up with TRBD2. V was clipped by 2 bases and J by 13 bases; unmatched bases: 7. The length of the CDR3 is 13 residues. Germline V gene sequence: CDR1 SGDLS, CDR2 YYNGEE.

This clonotype was picked up many times. The chain is built from TRBV6-1 and TRBJ1-2; D may be TRBD1 (5 bases). V was pared by 0 bases and J by 0 bases, with 8 bases between. The CDR3 has 15 amino acids. CDR1 is MNHNS, CDR2 SASEGT, per germline. CDR3 in amino acids: CASSEAGTANYGYTF. CDR3 DNA: TGTGCCAGCAGTGAAGCCGGGACGGCTAACTATGGCTACACCTTC.

This rearrangement joins TRBV6-6 to TRBJ1-6; 7 positions match TRBD1. The CDR3 contains 16 residues. Germline V gives CDR1 MNHNY, CDR2 SVGAGI (reference sequence). V was pared by 4 bases and J by 11 bases, with 14 bases of the junction left unmatched. In nucleotides, the CDR3 is TGTGCCAGCAGTTTTCATAGACAGGGTGCAGGGGCACCCCTCCACTTT. It translates to CASSFHRQGAGAPLHF.

This clonotype was seen a few times. The gene calls are TRBV28 and TRBJ2-7; D remains ambiguous. The ends were cut back, 3 bases at V and 1 base at J, with 10 bases in the middle. Germline values: CDR1 MDHEN, CDR2 SYDVKM. The CDR3 runs 14 residues. CDR3 sequence: CASSFVRLSYEQYF. The CDR3 DNA is TGTGCCAGCAGTTTTGTCAGACTTTCCTACGAGCAGTACTTC.